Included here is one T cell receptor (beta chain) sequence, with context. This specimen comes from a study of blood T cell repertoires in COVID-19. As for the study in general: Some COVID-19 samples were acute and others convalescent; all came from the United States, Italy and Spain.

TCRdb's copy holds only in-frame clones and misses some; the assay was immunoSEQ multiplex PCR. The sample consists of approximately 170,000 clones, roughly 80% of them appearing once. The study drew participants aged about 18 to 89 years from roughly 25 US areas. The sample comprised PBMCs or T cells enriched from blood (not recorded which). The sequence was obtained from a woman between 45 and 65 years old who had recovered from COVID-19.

The CDR3 here is CASSLQGVGANVLTF. The CDR3 region has the DNA TGTGCCAGCAGCTTACAGGGGGTAGGGGCCAACGTCCTGACTTTC. The chain combines TRBV9 with TRBJ2-6, with 8 bases that match TRBD1. Germline CDR1 reads SGDLS; CDR2 reads YYNGEE. The CDR3 is 15 residues long. V gave up 4 bases and J gave up 4 bases; unmatched junction bases: 4.